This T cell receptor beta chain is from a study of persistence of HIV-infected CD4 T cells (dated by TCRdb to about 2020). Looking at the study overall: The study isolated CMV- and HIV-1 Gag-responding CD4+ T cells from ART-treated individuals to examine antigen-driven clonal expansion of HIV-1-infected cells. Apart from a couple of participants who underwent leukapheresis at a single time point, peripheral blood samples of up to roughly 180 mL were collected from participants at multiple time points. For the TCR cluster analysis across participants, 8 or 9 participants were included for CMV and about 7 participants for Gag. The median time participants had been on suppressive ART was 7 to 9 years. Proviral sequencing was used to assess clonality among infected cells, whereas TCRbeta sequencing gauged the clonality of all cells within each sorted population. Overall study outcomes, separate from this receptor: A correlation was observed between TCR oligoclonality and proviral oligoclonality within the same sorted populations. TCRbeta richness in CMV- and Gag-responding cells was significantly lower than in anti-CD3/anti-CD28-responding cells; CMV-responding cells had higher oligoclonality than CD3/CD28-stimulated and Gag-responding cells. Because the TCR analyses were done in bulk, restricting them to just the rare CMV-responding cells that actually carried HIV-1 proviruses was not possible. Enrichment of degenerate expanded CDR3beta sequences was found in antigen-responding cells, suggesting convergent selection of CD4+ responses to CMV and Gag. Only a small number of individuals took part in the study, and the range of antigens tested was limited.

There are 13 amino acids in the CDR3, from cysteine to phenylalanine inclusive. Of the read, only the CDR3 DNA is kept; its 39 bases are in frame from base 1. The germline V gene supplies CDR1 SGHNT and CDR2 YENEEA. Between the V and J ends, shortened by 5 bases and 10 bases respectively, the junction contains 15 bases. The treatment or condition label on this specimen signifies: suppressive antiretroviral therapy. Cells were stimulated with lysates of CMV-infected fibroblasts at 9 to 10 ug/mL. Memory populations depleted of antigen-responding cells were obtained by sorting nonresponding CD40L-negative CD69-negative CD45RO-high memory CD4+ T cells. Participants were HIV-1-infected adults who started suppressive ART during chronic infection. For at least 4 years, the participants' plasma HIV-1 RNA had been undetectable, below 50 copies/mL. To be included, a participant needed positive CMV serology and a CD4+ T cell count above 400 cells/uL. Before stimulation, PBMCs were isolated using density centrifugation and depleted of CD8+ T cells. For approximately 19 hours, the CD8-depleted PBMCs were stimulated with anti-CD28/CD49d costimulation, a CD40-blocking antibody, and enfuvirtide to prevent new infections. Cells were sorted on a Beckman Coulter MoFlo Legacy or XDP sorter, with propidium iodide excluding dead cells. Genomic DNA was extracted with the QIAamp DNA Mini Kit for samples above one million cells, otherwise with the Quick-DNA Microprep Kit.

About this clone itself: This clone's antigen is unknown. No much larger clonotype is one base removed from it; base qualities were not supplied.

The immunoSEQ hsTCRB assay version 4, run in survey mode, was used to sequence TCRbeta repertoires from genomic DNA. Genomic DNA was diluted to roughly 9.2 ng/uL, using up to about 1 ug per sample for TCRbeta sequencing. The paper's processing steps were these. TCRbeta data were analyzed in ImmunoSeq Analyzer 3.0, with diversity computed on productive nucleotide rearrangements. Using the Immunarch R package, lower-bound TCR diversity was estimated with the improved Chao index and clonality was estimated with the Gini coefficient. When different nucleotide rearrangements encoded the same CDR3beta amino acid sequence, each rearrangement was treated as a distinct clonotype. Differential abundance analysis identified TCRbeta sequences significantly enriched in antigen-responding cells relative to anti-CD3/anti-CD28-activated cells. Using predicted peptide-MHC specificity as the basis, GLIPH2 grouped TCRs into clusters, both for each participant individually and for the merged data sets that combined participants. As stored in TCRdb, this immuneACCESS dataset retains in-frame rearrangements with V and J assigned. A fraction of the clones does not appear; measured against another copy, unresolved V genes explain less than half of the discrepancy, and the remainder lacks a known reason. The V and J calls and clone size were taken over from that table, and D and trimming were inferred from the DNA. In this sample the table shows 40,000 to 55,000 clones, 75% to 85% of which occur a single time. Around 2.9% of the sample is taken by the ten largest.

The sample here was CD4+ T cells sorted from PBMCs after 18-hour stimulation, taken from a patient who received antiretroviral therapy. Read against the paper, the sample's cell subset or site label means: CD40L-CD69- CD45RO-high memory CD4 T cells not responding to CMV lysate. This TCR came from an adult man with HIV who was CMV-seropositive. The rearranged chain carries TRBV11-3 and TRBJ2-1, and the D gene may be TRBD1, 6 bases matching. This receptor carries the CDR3 CASSVTGSHEQFF. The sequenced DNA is TGTGCCAGCAGCGTAACAGGGAGTCACGAGCAGTTCTTC.